Included here is one T cell receptor (beta chain) sequence, with context. Its recognized antigen is unknown. The input lacks base qualities; no much larger clone sits a single base away. The sample is drawn from a study of blood T cell repertoires in COVID-19 (TCRdb year 2020). Concerning the study at large: Samples from collaborators originated in the United States, Italy and Spain and spanned both the acute and convalescent phases of COVID-19. The material from the prospective study consisted of cDNA or gDNA derived from T cells, B-cell-depleted T cells, or PBMCs. The dataset comprised deeply sampled blood TCRbeta repertoires from subjects exposed to, actively infected with, or recovered from COVID-19. The repertoires were released in a freely available public database intended as a resource for research on the immune response to SARS-CoV-2. The samples were drawn from two sources: the first 160 participants of the ongoing ImmuneRACE study, and fewer than 1,500 subjects contributed by 6 global collaborators. Sample metadata almost always included a de-identified subject ID, COVID-19 status, age in years and sex. Where HLA class I and class II types were available, the types were taken from metadata supplied by the sample provider, not from assay-based typing. The paper's findings and limits, for the study overall: The amount of clinical and demographic metadata varied by source and participant and was provided uncurated.

V is clipped by 6 bases and J by 7 bases, and the sequence between their germline boundaries is 12 bases long. The germline V gene specifies MDHEN as CDR1 and SYDVKM as CDR2. Including cysteine and phenylalanine, the CDR3 has 12 amino acids. Here the CDR3 DNA is all that survives: 36 bases in frame from base 1. In the prospective study, participants were roughly 18 to 89 years old, resided in about two dozen geographic areas of the United States, and were enrolled through a virtual design. In the prospective study, cohorts were assigned on the basis of participant-reported clinical history obtained from a screening survey and a study questionnaire. Recovered participants in ImmuneRACE Cohort 3 were defined by two consecutive negative NP/OP PCR tests, clearance by a healthcare professional, or resolution of symptoms. Mobile phlebotomists in the prospective study collected whole blood, serum and a nasopharyngeal or oropharyngeal swab from every participant. Additional blood draws and questionnaires over an approximately 2-month period could optionally be provided by prospective study participants. Before DNA extraction, blood samples from the prospective study were shipped at room temperature or frozen.

TCRbeta CDR3 regions were amplified from genomic DNA by means of the immunoSEQ Assay, a bias-controlled multiplex PCR. The original methods were these. The number of nucleated cells in each sample was estimated by amplification of reference gene primers within the assay. To quantify the absolute abundance of each unique TCRbeta CDR3 rearrangement, sequence reads were collapsed and filtered. Productive Simpson clonality was computed per sample as the square root of Simpson's diversity index over productive rearrangements. The table comes from immuneACCESS by way of TCRdb, which keeps in-frame sequences with V and J called. Part of the clones is missing from these tables; in studies checked, under half for an unresolved V gene and the rest for unknown reasons. D and trimming were read from the DNA, whereas the V and J calls and clone size are those reported in that table. The table for this sample lists about 320,000 clones; 88% of them were counted only once. The ten largest clones capture about 4.7% of the sample.

This TCR was sampled from a man aged 25-40 years who had recovered from COVID-19. The rearrangement combines TRBV28 with TRBJ1-2; D gene: possibly TRBD1, on 5 matching bases. The sequenced material came from PBMCs or T cells enriched from blood (not recorded which). In nucleotide form, the sequence is TGTGCCAGCAGGTCACAGGCGGCTGGCTACACCTTC. It specifies CASRSQAAGYTF.